Below, 17 T cell receptor beta chains from the same sample are listed, as sequenced in a study of blood T cell repertoires in COVID-19 (dated by TCRdb to 2018 to 2021). The library was prepared using the immunoSEQ multiplex PCR assay. As stored in TCRdb, this immuneACCESS dataset retains in-frame rearrangements with V and J assigned. A fraction of the clones does not appear; measured against another copy, unresolved V genes explain less than half of the discrepancy, and the remainder lacks a known reason. Across this sample there are hundreds of thousands of clones, with roughly 84% seen only once. 3% to 4.5% of the sample goes to the ten largest clones. Sequencing was performed on peripheral blood. The source of these receptors is a woman older than 75 with acute or convalescent COVID-19.

This chain joins TRBV6-2 or TRBV6-3 and TRBJ2-7; D might be TRBD2 (5 bases). The CDR3 has 13 amino acids. V lost 6 bases and J 6 bases, leaving 15 bases between the germline ends. The germline V gene has CDR1 MNHEY and CDR2 SVGEGT. In nucleotides, the CDR3 is TGTGCCAGCAGCCCCGAGGGTGCGGGCGAGCAGTACTTC. Protein: CASSPEGAGEQYF.

The V and J genes are TRBV30 and TRBJ1-1; perhaps TRBD1 as D (5 bases). V was trimmed by 2 bases and J by 6 bases, leaving 10 bases between them. Germline CDR1 reads GTSNPN; CDR2 reads SVGIG (reference sequence). The CDR3 length is 12 residues. The CDR3 nucleotides are TGTGCCTGGAGTCCCCAGGGTGCTGAAGCTTTCTTT. As protein: CAWSPQGAEAFF.

The rearrangement joins TRBV7-9 to TRBJ1-2; TRBD1 aligns across 9 bases. The CDR3 runs 12 residues. V was pared by 5 bases and J by 8 bases, with 3 bases of the junction left unmatched. The germline V gene encodes CDR1 SEHNR and CDR2 FQNEAQ (reference sequence). The CDR3 here is CASSRTGEGYTF. CDR3 DNA: TGTGCCAGCAGCCGGACAGGGGAAGGCTACACCTTC.

As DNA, the CDR3 is TGTGCCAGCAGACGGGGAGGGGCTGGAAACACCATATATTTT. It translates to CASRRGGAGNTIYF. The rearrangement joins TRBV6-5 to TRBJ1-3, with D possibly TRBD1 on 5 matching bases. This CDR3 contains 14 residues. Germline CDR1 and CDR2: MNHEY and SVGAGI. With 6 bases removed from V and 2 bases from J, the gap between germline ends came to 11 bases.

V is TRBV2 and J is TRBJ2-7, with TRBD1 as a possible D gene (5 bases). Germline V gene data show CDR1 as SNHLY and CDR2 as FYNNEI. Trimming took 7 bases from V and 1 from J, leaving 11 bases between them. This CDR3 is built from 13 residues. The CDR3 DNA is TGTGCCAGCATGGTAAGGGGTTCCTACGAGCAGTACTTC. Translating gives CASMVRGSYEQYF.

This clone occurred once. This chain joins TRBV7-8 and TRBJ1-1, with D perhaps TRBD1 (5 bases). The CDR3 extends over 16 amino acids. Germline V CDR1 and CDR2: SGHVS, FQNEAQ. V lost 1 base to trimming and J lost 1 base, with 13 bases between them. CDR3 in amino acids: CASSLEGVQENTEAFF. In nucleotides, the CDR3 is TGTGCCAGCAGCTTAGAAGGGGTCCAGGAGAACACTGAAGCTTTCTTT.

The gene calls are TRBV5-4 and TRBJ1-4; 7 nucleotides line up with TRBD1. Per the germline V gene, CDR1 is SGHNT and CDR2 is YYREEE (reference sequence). Trimming took 4 bases from V and 7 from J; bases not matched to a gene: 10. The CDR3 is 15 residues long. CDR3 amino acids: CASSKATGRAEKLFF. For the CDR3, the DNA is TGTGCCAGCAGCAAGGCGACAGGGAGAGCTGAAAAACTGTTTTTT.

The CDR3 DNA is TGTGCCAGCAGCTTAACGGGAGGCCAAGAGACCCAGTACTTC. Protein: CASSLTGGQETQYF. V and J are TRBV7-3 and TRBJ2-5; TRBD2 might be the D (6 bases). Trimming removed 0 bases from V and 1 base from J, with 6 bases in between. From germline, CDR1 is SGHTA and CDR2 FQGTGA. The CDR3 extends over 14 amino acids.

The chain has TRBV29-1 and TRBJ1-1, with 7 nucleotides matching TRBD1. The CDR3 extends over 14 amino acids. With V trimmed by 2 bases and J by 4 bases, 7 bases remained unmatched. Germline lookup yields CDR1 SQVTM and CDR2 ANQGSEA. CDR3 DNA: TGCAGCGTTGAAACAGGGGCTGGGGGCACTGAAGCTTTCTTT. Translation gives CSVETGAGGTEAFF. Full variable domain (missing parts from reference TRBV29-1 and TRBJ1-1): SAVISQKPSRDICQRGTSLTIQCQVDSQVTMMFWYRQQPGQSLTLIATANQGSEATYESGFVIDKFPISRPNLTFSTLTVSNMSPEDSSIYLCSVETGAGGTEAFFGQGTRLTVV.

The gene calls are TRBV7-9 and TRBJ2-7, with TRBD2 matching over 7 bases. This CDR3 has 12 amino acids. The V gene's germline CDR1 is SEHNR and CDR2 FQNEAQ (reference sequence). The junction had 4 bases not matched to a gene; V was cut back by 5 bases and J by 6 bases. The CDR3 region has the DNA TGTGCCAGCAGCCCTTCTAGCGGCGAGCAGTACTTC. Its translation: CASSPSSGEQYF.

The V gene is TRBV19, the J gene TRBJ2-3; 8 bases agree with TRBD1. CDR3 length: 17 residues. Per the germline V gene, CDR1 is LNHDA and CDR2 is SQIVND (reference sequence). Germline trimming cut 5 bases from V and 3 bases from J; bases unmatched to any gene: 13. The CDR3 DNA follows: TGTGCCAGTAGTCCGACCAGGAGACAGGGGACTACAGATACGCAGTATTTT. This translates into CASSPTRRQGTTDTQYF.

The rearrangement links TRBV19 to TRBJ2-2; 8 positions match TRBD2. CDR1 LNHDA and CDR2 SQIVND come from the germline V gene (reference sequence). The length of the CDR3 is 16 residues. With V trimmed by 8 bases and J by 3 bases, 11 bases remained unmatched. CDR3 sequence: CASSHGGGFHTGELFF. The CDR3, as DNA: TGTGCCAGTTCCCACGGGGGGGGTTTTCACACCGGGGAGCTGTTTTTT.

The chain carries TRBV28 and TRBJ2-5; 9 bases match TRBD2. This CDR3 is 15 amino acids long. V lost 5 bases and J lost 2; bases outside the gene matches: 6. The germline gives CDR1 MDHEN, CDR2 SYDVKM. The CDR3 DNA follows: TGTGCCAGCAGTACCCTCAGCGGGGGGCAAGAGACCCAGTACTTC. This gives the protein CASSTLSGGQETQYF.

V gene TRBV11-2 combines with J gene TRBJ1-4; TRBD1 matches at 7 bases. Germline CDR1 is SGHAT and CDR2 is FQNNGV. The CDR3 runs to 18 residues. V trimming: 2 bases; J trimming: 7 bases; junction bases outside the gene matches: 16. The CDR3 coding sequence is TGTGCCAGCAGCTTATTTCTTGCGGGTACAGGGGACGGTGAAAAACTGTTTTTT. It is translated as CASSLFLAGTGDGEKLFF.

The J gene is TRBJ2-7, the V gene TRBV24-1; 8 nucleotides agree with TRBD1. The V gene's germline CDR1 is KGHDR and CDR2 SFDVKD. The CDR3 runs to 16 residues. With 4 bases clipped from V and 3 bases from J, the junction kept 10 bases outside the gene matches. In DNA, the CDR3 is TGTGCCACCAGTGAGTCGTGGACAGGGTGGAACTACGAGCAGTACTTC. Amino acid sequence: CATSESWTGWNYEQYF.

This clone showed up just a few times. V is TRBV5-4 and J is TRBJ1-6; TRBD1 matches at 8 bases. The CDR3 is 16 residues long. Germline loops: CDR1 SGHNT, CDR2 YYREEE (reference sequence). V dropped 5 bases and J dropped 11; count of bases not matched to a gene: 15. The CDR3 region is CASSQGLQGASPPLHF. In DNA, the CDR3 is TGTGCCAGCAGTCAAGGCCTGCAGGGGGCTTCTCCACCCCTCCACTTT.

The V gene is TRBV12-3 or TRBV12-4, the J gene TRBJ1-6, with a tentative D call TRBD1 (5 bases). The CDR3 consists of 13 residues. Trimming left V 7 bases short and J 8 bases short, with 12 bases between. CDR3 sequence reads: CASNQGRHSPLHF. The DNA for the CDR3 is TGTGCCAGCAATCAGGGTCGTCATTCACCCCTCCACTTT.